Listed here are 20 T cell receptor beta chains from one sample, sequenced in a study of tumor-infiltrating lymphocytes in localized non-small cell lung cancer. Sequenced by immunoSEQ multiplex PCR; TCRdb stores in-frame clones only, minus some. The repertoire consists of 25,000 to 30,000 clones, with 75% to 90% occurring once and the leading ten covering around 2.1%. The sample consisted of lung tumor tissue. Receptor source: a human donor with non-small cell lung cancer.

The V gene is TRBV14, the J gene TRBJ2-5; 9 nucleotides align to TRBD2. The V gene end was trimmed by 0 bases and the J gene end by 5 bases; junction bases not matched to a gene: 22. This CDR3 is 21 amino acids long. Per germline, CDR1 SGHDN and CDR2 FVKESK. The CDR3 loop is CASSQDPRLPLTSGKVETQYF. CDR3 sequence (DNA): TGTGCCAGCAGCCAAGATCCGCGTTTACCTTTGACTAGCGGAAAGGTGGAGACCCAGTACTTC.

The CDR3 sequence: CASSEFSWGDTQYF. The CDR3 region has the DNA TGTGCCAGCAGTGAATTTTCCTGGGGAGATACGCAGTATTTT. The chain couples TRBV6-4 to TRBJ2-3; D gene uncertain. This CDR3 is 14 amino acids long. Trimming removed 3 bases from V and 5 bases from J, with 12 bases in between. Germline assignment: CDR1 MRHNA and CDR2 SNTAGT.

The chain recombines TRBV30 with TRBJ2-3; D uncertain. The CDR3 has 13 residues. The germline V gene encodes CDR1 GTSNPN and CDR2 SVGIG (reference sequence). Deletions cut 3 bases from V and 1 base from J, with 8 bases between. The CDR3: CAWSLLGTDTQYF. The CDR3 region has the DNA TGTGCCTGGAGCCTTTTGGGCACAGATACGCAGTATTTT. The full variable domain, with the rest looked up from reference TRBV30 and TRBJ2-3, is SQTIHQWPATLVQPVGSPLSLECTVEGTSNPNLYWYRQAAGRGLQLLFYSVGIGQISSEVPQNLSASRPQDRQFILSSKKLLLSDSGFYLCAWSLLGTDTQYFGPGTRLTVL.

The chain combines TRBV5-1 with TRBJ2-5; 9 nucleotides line up with TRBD2. From germline, CDR1 is SGHRS and CDR2 YFSETQ. This CDR3 has 14 amino acids. V lost 4 bases, J lost 5 bases, and 6 bases stayed unmatched. In DNA form, the CDR3 reads TGCGCCAGCAGCCCAGCGGGGGGTTATGAGACCCAGTACTTC. It translates to CASSPAGGYETQYF.

The chain links TRBV4-2 to TRBJ2-7; maybe TRBD2 (6 bases). This CDR3 contains 16 residues. Germline V lookup: CDR1 LGHNA, CDR2 YNFKEQ. V lost 1 base to trimming and J lost 4 bases, with 17 bases between them. The CDR3 nucleotides are TGTGCCAGCAGCCAAGGGAGGAATAGCGGTGATTACGAGCAGTACTTC. This codes for CASSQGRNSGDYEQYF.

This clone has just one count. The chain couples TRBV10-2 to TRBJ2-7, with 11 bases identical to TRBD2. There are 16 residues in the CDR3. CDR1 WSHSY and CDR2 SAAADI come from the germline V gene. Trimming took 3 bases from V and 6 from J; bases not matched to a gene: 10. Written as DNA, the CDR3 is TGCGCCAGCAGTGAATATCTGACTAGCGGGGTCCCCGAGCAGTACTTC. This sequence encodes CASSEYLTSGVPEQYF.

The J gene is TRBJ2-1, the V gene TRBV6-6; 8 bases agree with TRBD1. Trimming took 7 bases from V and 6 from J; bases not matched to a gene: 5. This CDR3 comprises 13 residues. Germline V lookup: CDR1 MNHNY, CDR2 SVGAGI (reference sequence). The CDR3: CASTGTGPNEQFF. The CDR3 bases are TGTGCCAGCACCGGGACAGGTCCCAATGAGCAGTTCTTC.

The CDR3 bases are TGTGCCAGCAGCCGACAGCCATCACCCCTCCACTTT. Protein product: CASSRQPSPLHF. The chain carries TRBV2 and TRBJ1-6, with D possibly being TRBD1 (5 bases). The CDR3 extends over 12 amino acids. Germline CDR1 and CDR2: SNHLY and FYNNEI. With 6 bases removed from V and 10 bases from J, the gap between germline ends came to 10 bases.

V gene TRBV5-6 combines with J gene TRBJ1-5; D not resolved. The CDR3 has 16 residues. Trimming removed 0 bases from V and 2 bases from J, with 12 bases in between. CDR1 is SGHDT and CDR2 is YYEEEE in the germline V gene. CDR3 residues: CASSLGGSRGNQPQHF. The CDR3 nucleotides are TGTGCCAGCAGCTTGGGAGGTTCTCGTGGCAATCAGCCCCAGCATTTT.

J is TRBJ1-2 and V is TRBV6-5, with 7 bases identical to TRBD1. This CDR3 is 14 amino acids long. CDR1 is MNHEY and CDR2 is SVGAGI in the germline V gene. J was trimmed by 4 bases and V by 6 bases; bases with no gene match: 8. The CDR3 spells CASRPGDSGYGYTF. The CDR3 bases are TGTGCCAGCAGACCCGGGGACAGCGGCTATGGCTACACCTTC.

J is TRBJ2-7 and V is TRBV29-1, with 15 bases identical to TRBD2. The V gene's germline CDR1 is SQVTM and CDR2 ANQGSEA. V lost 1 base and J lost 2; bases outside the gene matches: 3. The CDR3 sequence is 16 residues long. The CDR3 DNA reads as TGCAGCGTTGAAGGGGGGACTAGCGGGGGGACCTACGAGCAGTACTTC. This encodes CSVEGGTSGGTYEQYF.

The V call is TRBV19, the J call TRBJ2-3; 9 nucleotides align to TRBD1. This CDR3 has 13 amino acids. The germline V gene encodes CDR1 LNHDA and CDR2 SQIVND (reference sequence). V was clipped by 9 bases and J by 3 bases; unmatched bases: 4. The CDR3 bases are TGTGCCAGCGGGACAGGGAGGACAGATACGCAGTATTTT. This gives the protein CASGTGRTDTQYF.

The V gene is TRBV19, the J gene TRBJ1-1; 12 bases align to TRBD1. Germline trimming cut 8 bases from V and 4 bases from J; bases unmatched to any gene: 14. The CDR3 has 17 residues. Germline values: CDR1 LNHDA, CDR2 SQIVND (reference sequence). CDR3 sequence reads: CASLRPGQGALRTEAFF. The CDR3 DNA reads as TGTGCCAGTCTAAGGCCGGGACAGGGGGCCCTGCGCACTGAAGCTTTCTTT.

V gene TRBV9 combines with J gene TRBJ2-3; TRBD2 is a possible D gene (6 bases). With 6 bases removed from V and 2 bases from J, the gap between germline ends came to 13 bases. There are 14 residues in the CDR3. Germline V gene lookup returns CDR1 SGDLS and CDR2 YYNGEE. CDR3 protein: CASTSGVNTDTQYF. DNA of the CDR3: TGTGCCAGCACCTCGGGAGTGAACACAGATACGCAGTATTTT.

The chain uses TRBV5-1 and TRBJ2-1; D call uncertain. Germline V lookup: CDR1 SGHRS, CDR2 YFSETQ. V lost 2 bases, J lost 3 bases, and 12 bases lay in between. The CDR3 spans 15 residues. CDR3 in DNA: TGCGCCAGCAGCTTCGTGACTGGCCTCTACAATGAGCAGTTCTTC. Its translation: CASSFVTGLYNEQFF.

The chain employs TRBV15 and TRBJ2-2; D not resolved. CDR3 length equals 15 residues. From germline, CDR1 is LNHNV and CDR2 YYDKDF (reference sequence). With 4 bases removed from V and 3 bases from J, the gap between germline ends came to 12 bases. The CDR3 nucleotides read TGTGCCACCAGCAAAGACATTCTTGACACCGGGGAGCTGTTTTTT. Translating gives CATSKDILDTGELFF. The whole variable domain, remainder taken from reference TRBV15 and TRBJ2-2, is DAMVIQNPRYQVTQFGKPVTLSCSQTLNHNVMYWYQQKSSQAPKLLFHYYDKDFNNEADTPDNFQSRRPNTSFCFLDIRSPGLGDTAMYLCATSKDILDTGELFFGEGSRLTVL.

V is TRBV29-1 and J is TRBJ1-6; 8 nucleotides line up with TRBD1. The V gene's germline CDR1 is SQVTM and CDR2 ANQGSEA. The J segment lost 14 bases and the V segment lost 6 bases, leaving 12 bases of the junction unmatched. This CDR3 region has 13 residues. The CDR3 spells CSVGDQQGGSLHF. CDR3 sequence (DNA): TGCAGCGTGGGGGATCAACAGGGGGGGTCCCTCCACTTT.

The CDR3 DNA reads as TGTGCCAGCAGCTTGATGGGGGGGCGGGAGACCCAGTACTTC. It is translated as CASSLMGGRETQYF. V gene TRBV5-4 combines with J gene TRBJ2-5; D is possibly TRBD2 (7 bases). The CDR3 extends over 14 amino acids. The V gene's germline CDR1 is SGHNT and CDR2 YYREEE (reference sequence). The V end lost 1 base, the J end lost 5 bases, and 12 bases lay between the germline ends.

This clone was recorded a few times. This chain uses TRBV6-1 with TRBJ2-7; D gene ambiguous. V shed 7 bases and J shed 4 bases, with 17 bases lying between them. This CDR3 spans 14 amino acids. Looked up from germline, CDR1 is MNHNS and CDR2 is SASEGT. CDR3 region: CASTTGELWYEQYF. CDR3 DNA: TGTGCCAGCACCACCGGTGAGTTGTGGTACGAGCAGTACTTC.

V and J are TRBV23-1 and TRBJ2-3; D is uncertain. TRBV23-1 is reported as an ORF; its role is uncertain. Trimming took 0 bases from V and 0 from J, leaving 4 bases between them. This CDR3 comprises 14 residues. CDR3 loop: CASSQSGSTDTQYF. CDR3 nucleotide sequence: TGCGCCAGCAGTCAATCAGGGAGCACAGATACGCAGTATTTT.